This TCR beta chain was observed in a study of T-cell reconstitution after alpha-beta-depleted transplantation in children. Unique molecular identifiers tagged the TCRbeta library. TCRdb reprocessed the PCR reads via MiXCR and lists one record per CDR3 protein. There are about 500,000 distinct CDR3 sequences in the sample; around a third occur only once, and about 2.3% lies in the top ten. The V end lost 2 bases, the J end lost 0 bases, and 11 bases lay between the germline ends. The germline V gene has CDR1 SGHTA and CDR2 FQGNSA. The CDR3 spans 15 residues. The origin of this receptor is a human donor who donated a stem cell graft to a child with aplastic anemia. The sequences come from PBMCs from the stem cell graft donor, collected from the stem cell graft. The chain carries TRBV7-2 and TRBJ2-7; D perhaps matches TRBD1 (8 bases). The CDR3 nucleotides are TGTGCCAGCAGCTTAAGCGGGACAGGCTCCTACGAGCAGTACGTC. As protein: CASSLSGTGSYEQYV.